The present T cell receptor (beta chain) was sequenced within a study of metastatic and nonmetastatic thyroid tumors. Study in general: Repertoires from blood and tumor or nodule tissue of malignant and benign thyroid patients were compared. Study findings and constraints: The reported finding was significantly higher TCR beta diversity in malignant thyroid tumors relative to benign nodules, in blood and tumor.

Germline loops: CDR1 MNHNS, CDR2 SASEGT. The CDR3 contains 16 residues. V dropped 3 bases and J dropped 1 base, with 13 bases sitting between them. As regards this clone: Its specificity is not known.

Nobody among the patients had been given any treatment before thyroid surgery. Authors' methods: Researchers built a distant-metastasis classifier for papillary thyroid cancer that drew on CDR3 differences across clinicopathological groups. TCRdb re-analyzed the PCR reads through MiXCR. These V and J calls originate from TCRdb's pipeline instead of the authors' own analysis. The sample lists approximately 70,000 clones; 4% to 4.5% were seen once. This chain links TRBV6-1 with TRBJ1-5; no clear D. What was sequenced was blood. This TCR was sampled from a female donor with papillary thyroid cancer or a benign thyroid nodule (not recorded which). Some clones in this sample may be carry-over from other donors' samples. The CDR3 loop reads CASSEETWRSNQPQHF. For the CDR3, the DNA is TGTGCCAGCAGTGAGGAGACCTGGAGAAGCAATCAGCCCCAGCATTTT.